This T cell receptor beta chain originates from a study of blood T cell repertoires in COVID-19. For the study at large: COVID-19 samples from acute and convalescent phases originated in the United States, Italy and Spain. Sources were T cells, B-cell-depleted T cells, or PBMCs; the material itself was cDNA or gDNA.

The method was immunoSEQ multiplex PCR; TCRdb's version includes in-frame clones alone and lacks a portion of them. The sample has about 150,000 clones, about 79% seen once. This CDR3 is 17 amino acids long. CDR1 and CDR2 (germline): LGHDT, YNNKEL (reference sequence). V lost 4 bases and J lost 2; bases outside the gene matches: 8. The V call is TRBV3-1 (or the pseudogene TRBV3-2), the J call TRBJ2-3, with 11 bases lining up with TRBD2. Specimen: peripheral blood. The clonotype was recovered from a woman aged 50 to 65 with acute or convalescent COVID-19. CDR3 region: CASSPRTSGFFTDTQYF. In DNA, the CDR3 is TGTGCCAGCAGCCCGCGGACTAGCGGGTTCTTCACAGATACGCAGTATTTT.